These T cell receptor beta chains were read from a single sample in a study of T cells after somatic rescue of genetic block. Generated by immunoSEQ multiplex PCR, the TCRdb table keeps only in-frame clones and is missing some. The table lists under 150,000 clones, over 80% of them singletons. Sample: peripheral blood mononuclear cells (PBMCs). These receptors all stem from a woman aged 18-30 years. Both conserved end residues are part of each CDR3. D genes are given only for firm matches. Clone size is shown for a subset of rows, as once, few, many or a class of expanded clone.

D: NA
size: NA
J: TRBJ1-5
V: TRBV15
DNA: TGTGCCACCAGCAGGGACAGATATAGCAATCAGCCCCAGCATTTT
CDR3: CATSRDRYSNQPQHF

D: TRBD1
size: once
J: TRBJ1-4
V: TRBV5-1
DNA: TGCGCCAGCAGCACCGCCACAGGGGGTGGAGAAAAACTGTTTTTT
CDR3: CASSTATGGGEKLFF

D: TRBD2
size: NA
J: TRBJ2-2
V: TRBV4-3
DNA: TGCGCCAGCAGCCACGCCTTAACCAGCGGGGGAACCCCCGCGAACACCGGGGAGCTGTTTTTT
CDR3: CASSHALTSGGTPANTGELFF

D: NA
size: NA
J: TRBJ1-4
V: TRBV14
DNA: TGTGCCAGCAGCCCGATGAAAAATGAAAAACTGTTTTTT
CDR3: CASSPMKNEKLFF

D: NA
size: NA
J: TRBJ1-1
V: TRBV6-5
DNA: TGTGCCAGCAGTCGATACGAGAACACTGAAGCTTTCTTT
CDR3: CASSRYENTEAFF

D: TRBD1
size: NA
J: TRBJ1-5
V: TRBV19
DNA: TGTGCCAGTAGTATCGAACAGGGGGCGGGTCAGCCCCAGCATTTT
CDR3: CASSIEQGAGQPQHF

D: TRBD1
size: few
J: TRBJ1-5
V: TRBV30
DNA: TGTGCCTGGAGTGGACAGGGTCAGCCCCAGCATTTT
CDR3: CAWSGQGQPQHF

D: TRBD1
size: NA
J: TRBJ2-3
V: TRBV10-3
DNA: TGTGCCATCAGCCGGGACAGGGGCACAGATACGCAGTATTTT
CDR3: CAISRDRGTDTQYF

D: NA
size: NA
J: TRBJ1-1
V: TRBV5-8
DNA: TGTGCCAGCAGCTTGTATGGGGGAGCTTTCTTT
CDR3: CASSLYGGAFF

D: NA
size: once
J: TRBJ2-5
V: TRBV28
DNA: TGTGCCAGCAGTCGCATGAAACAGGGATTCTCAACGCGGACCCAGTACTTC
CDR3: CASSRMKQGFSTRTQYF

D: NA
size: NA
J: TRBJ2-7
V: TRBV9
DNA: TGTGCCAGCAGCCCACGCCCGACGGACTACGAGCAGTACTTC
CDR3: CASSPRPTDYEQYF

D: NA
size: NA
J: TRBJ2-7
V: TRBV28
DNA: TGTGCCAGCAGTTTCGGATTTGGCGAGCAGTACTTC
CDR3: CASSFGFGEQYF

D: TRBD1
size: once
J: TRBJ2-1
V: TRBV9
DNA: TGTGCCAGCAGCGTAGAAATAGGACAGGGGGCCAATGAGCAGTTCTTC
CDR3: CASSVEIGQGANEQFF

D: NA
size: once
J: TRBJ1-1
V: TRBV29-1
DNA: TGCAGCGTTGAACCAGGCAGCAGGACTGAAGCTTTCTTT
CDR3: CSVEPGSRTEAFF

D: TRBD1
size: NA
J: TRBJ2-2
V: TRBV5-1
DNA: TGCGCCAGCAGCCAGGACAGGGCGAACACCGGGGAGCTGTTTTTT
CDR3: CASSQDRANTGELFF

D: TRBD1
size: NA
J: TRBJ2-1
V: TRBV28
DNA: TGTGCCAGCAGCTCCTTTGAAACGGGACAGATAATCCCCTACAATGAGCAGTTCTTC
CDR3: CASSSFETGQIIPYNEQFF

D: NA
size: NA
J: TRBJ2-5
V: TRBV7-9
DNA: TGTGCCAGCAGCTTGGTGGAGACCCAGTACTTC
CDR3: CASSLVETQYF

D: NA
size: few
J: TRBJ2-6
V: TRBV7-9
DNA: TGTGCCAGCAGGCCTCAAGATCGGGGTAGCGGGGCCAACGTCCTGACTTTC
CDR3: CASRPQDRGSGANVLTF

D: NA
size: NA
J: TRBJ1-5
V: TRBV6-4
DNA: TGTGCCATCAGTTCTCCGAGCAATCAGCCCCAGCATTTT
CDR3: CAISSPSNQPQHF

D: TRBD1
size: NA
J: TRBJ2-7
V: TRBV30
DNA: TGTGCCTGGTCGACAGGGGGCGTCGAGCAGTACTTC
CDR3: CAWSTGGVEQYF

D: NA
size: NA
J: TRBJ1-4
V: TRBV4-3
DNA: TGCGCCAGCAGCCAAGATCAGGGGCGTTTCGAAAAACTGTTTTTT
CDR3: CASSQDQGRFEKLFF

D: TRBD1
size: NA
J: TRBJ2-1
V: TRBV5-1
DNA: TGCGCCAGCAGCTTGGGAACAGGGGCATGGTCCTACAATGAGCAGTTCTTC
CDR3: CASSLGTGAWSYNEQFF

D: TRBD2
size: few
J: TRBJ2-1
V: TRBV7-2
DNA: TGTGCCAGCAGATCAAGTCTAGCGGGGGGGCCAAATGAGCAGTTCTTC
CDR3: CASRSSLAGGPNEQFF

D: NA
size: NA
J: TRBJ2-3
V: TRBV5-1
DNA: TGCGCCAGCAGCGGCGGGGTTAGCGCAGATACGCAGTATTTT
CDR3: CASSGGVSADTQYF

D: NA
size: NA
J: TRBJ1-2
V: TRBV5-1
DNA: TGCGCCAGCAGGCAGGGCCGGCAGGTTGATGGCTACACCTTC
CDR3: CASRQGRQVDGYTF

D: TRBD2
size: NA
J: TRBJ2-1
V: TRBV11-2
DNA: TGTGCCAGCAGCTTAAAGTGGGGGGGGTTTAATGAGCAGTTCTTC
CDR3: CASSLKWGGFNEQFF

D: NA
size: NA
J: TRBJ1-6
V: TRBV9
DNA: TGTGCCAGCAGCGTAGGGAGGACCGATTCACCCCTCCACTTT
CDR3: CASSVGRTDSPLHF

D: TRBD2
size: NA
J: TRBJ2-3
V: TRBV14
DNA: TGTGCCAGCAGCCGGGACTACCGCACAGATACGCAGTATTTT
CDR3: CASSRDYRTDTQYF

D: TRBD1
size: NA
J: TRBJ2-1
V: TRBV6-4
DNA: TGTGCCAGCAGCCGGGACAGGGACTCCTACAATGAGCAGTTCTTC
CDR3: CASSRDRDSYNEQFF

D: NA
size: NA
J: TRBJ1-3
V: TRBV9
DNA: TGTGCCAGCAGCCCCGACCTATTCGGAAACACCATATATTTT
CDR3: CASSPDLFGNTIYF

D: NA
size: NA
J: TRBJ2-3
V: TRBV5-1
DNA: TGCGCCAGCAGCTCTAGCGACGGCACAGATACGCAGTATTTT
CDR3: CASSSSDGTDTQYF

D: NA
size: NA
J: TRBJ1-2
V: TRBV2
DNA: TGTGCCAGCAGTGATAGGCAGGAATATGGCTACACCTTC
CDR3: CASSDRQEYGYTF

D: TRBD2
size: NA
J: TRBJ2-7
V: TRBV19
DNA: TGTGCCAGTAGTTTGGGACTAGCGGCCTCCTACGAGCAGTACTTC
CDR3: CASSLGLAASYEQYF